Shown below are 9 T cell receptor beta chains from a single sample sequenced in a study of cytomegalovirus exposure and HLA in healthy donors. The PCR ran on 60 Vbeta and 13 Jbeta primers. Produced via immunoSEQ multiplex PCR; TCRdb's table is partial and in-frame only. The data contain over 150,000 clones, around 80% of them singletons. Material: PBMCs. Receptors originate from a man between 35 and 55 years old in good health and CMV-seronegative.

The CDR3 DNA sequence: TGCGCCAGCAGCCTACTTTGGGACAGGGGGAAATTCTCTGGGGCCAACGTCCTGACTTTC. As protein: CASSLLWDRGKFSGANVLTF. The chain recombines TRBV5-1 with TRBJ2-6; 11 nucleotides align to TRBD1. The length of the CDR3 is 20 residues. Trimming at V came to 4 bases and at J to 0 bases, leaving 12 bases not matched to a gene. The germline V gene has CDR1 SGHRS and CDR2 YFSETQ.

CDR3 nucleotide sequence: TGCGCCAGCAGCTCCCGGTGGGGGGACTCCTACGAGCAGTACTTC. It is translated as CASSSRWGDSYEQYF. V is TRBV4-1 and J is TRBJ2-7, with D tentatively TRBD2 (6 bases). Germline CDR1 and CDR2: MGHRA and YSYEKL. Trimming stripped 5 bases from V and 0 bases from J, with 14 bases between. There are 15 residues in the CDR3.

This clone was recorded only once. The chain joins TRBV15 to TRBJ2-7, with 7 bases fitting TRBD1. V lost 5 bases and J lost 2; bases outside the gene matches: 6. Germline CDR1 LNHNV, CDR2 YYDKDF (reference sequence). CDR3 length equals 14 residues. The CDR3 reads CATSSDRRTYEQYF. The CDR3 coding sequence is TGTGCCACCAGCTCGGACAGGCGAACCTACGAGCAGTACTTC.

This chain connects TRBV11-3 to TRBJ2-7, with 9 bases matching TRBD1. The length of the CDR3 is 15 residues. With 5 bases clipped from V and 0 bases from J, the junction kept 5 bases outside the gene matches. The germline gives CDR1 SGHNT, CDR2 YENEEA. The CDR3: CASSASTGGSYEQYF. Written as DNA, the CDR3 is TGTGCCAGCAGCGCGTCGACAGGGGGCTCCTACGAGCAGTACTTC.

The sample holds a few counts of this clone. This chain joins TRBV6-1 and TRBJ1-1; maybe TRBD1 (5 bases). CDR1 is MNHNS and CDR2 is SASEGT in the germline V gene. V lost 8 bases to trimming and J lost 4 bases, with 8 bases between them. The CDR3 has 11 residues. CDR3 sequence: CASRTTTEAFF. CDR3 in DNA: TGTGCCAGCCGGACAACCACTGAAGCTTTCTTT.

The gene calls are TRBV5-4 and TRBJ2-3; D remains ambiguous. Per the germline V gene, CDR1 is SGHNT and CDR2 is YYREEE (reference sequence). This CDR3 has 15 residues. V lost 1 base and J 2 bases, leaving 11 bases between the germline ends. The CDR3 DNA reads TGTGCCAGCAGCTTGTCTACAGACCCCACAGATACGCAGTATTTT. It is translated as CASSLSTDPTDTQYF.

DNA for the CDR3: TGTGCCAGCAGGGAGGGTTTTAATAGCAATCAGCCCCAGCATTTT. This codes for CASREGFNSNQPQHF. This sequence joins TRBV6-5 and TRBJ1-5, with no clear D. V was shortened by 6 bases and J by 0 bases, with 12 bases between the two germline ends. CDR1 is MNHEY, CDR2 SVGAGI, per germline. The CDR3 is 15 amino acids.

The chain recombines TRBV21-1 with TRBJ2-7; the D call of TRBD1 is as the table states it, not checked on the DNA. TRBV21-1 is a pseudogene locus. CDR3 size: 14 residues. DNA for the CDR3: TGTGCCAGCAGCAAAGTCCAACAGGCCCACGAGCAGTACTTC. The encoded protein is CASSKVQQAHEQYF.

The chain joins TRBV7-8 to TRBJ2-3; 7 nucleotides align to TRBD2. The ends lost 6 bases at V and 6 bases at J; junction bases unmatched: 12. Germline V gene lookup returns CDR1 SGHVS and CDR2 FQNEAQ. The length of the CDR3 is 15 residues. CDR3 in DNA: TGTGCCAGCAGTTCGCGGGAGTTGGGGGTGGATACGCAGTATTTT. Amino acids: CASSSRELGVDTQYF.